The rows below give T cell receptor beta chains drawn from one sample of a study of pediatric ulcerative colitis. The data were produced by immunoSEQ multiplex PCR, yet TCRdb's version contains in-frame clones alone and is incomplete. Among over 45,000 clones, over 70% were seen once, and the ten largest hold about 4%. The specimen was gut tissue. These receptors were taken from a girl under 18 with moderate ulcerative colitis. Each CDR3 is given without its conserved first and last residue. A D gene is named only where the DNA matches it firmly. Clone size is shown for a subset of rows, as once, few, many or a class of expanded clone.

len | d_gene | abundance | j_gene | v_gene | CDR3aa
11 | - | - | TRBJ1-2 | TRBV5-6 | ASRHDGGYGYT
14 | TRBD1 | - | TRBJ2-2 | TRBV7-9 | ASSVSTGVAAGELF
10 | - | - | TRBJ1-1 | TRBV16 | ASSQSGGEAF
11 | - | few | TRBJ2-7 | TRBV5-1 | ASREGRTYEQY
11 | - | - | TRBJ2-3 | TRBV28 | ASSLAGPDTQY
14 | - | - | TRBJ2-2 | TRBV7-6 | ASSPLEKRNTGELF
11 | - | - | TRBJ1-1 | TRBV6-6 | ASSYGPVAEAF
12 | - | - | TRBJ1-4 | TRBV2 | ASRTGGGGEKLF
13 | TRBD2 | - | TRBJ2-3 | TRBV6-1 | ASSLLAGGTDTQY
13 | TRBD2 | - | TRBJ2-1 | TRBV5-1 | ASSDGLAGVDEQF
13 | - | - | TRBJ2-2 | TRBV2 | ASSEVGGGTGELF
16 | TRBD1 | - | TRBJ2-2 | TRBV14 | ASNHRDRGPSSTGELF
11 | - | once | TRBJ2-5 | TRBV5-4 | ASSPTDQETQY
15 | TRBD1 | - | TRBJ2-6 | TRBV19 | ASSIRDRGLGANVLT
13 | - | - | TRBJ2-7 | TRBV27 | ASSPIGGLSYEQY
10 | - | - | - | TRBV10-2 | ASSYLTYEQY
12 | - | - | TRBJ2-5 | TRBV9 | ASSVGHRRETQY
15 | TRBD1 | - | TRBJ2-3 | TRBV7-9 | ASSLGAQGASTDTQY
14 | TRBD2 | - | TRBJ2-7 | TRBV27 | ASSRLGGRAPGEQY
14 | TRBD1 | - | TRBJ2-7 | TRBV5-4 | ASSYPPGTGGYEQY
12 | - | - | TRBJ2-1 | TRBV10-2 | ASSPPGLPSEQF
13 | - | - | TRBJ1-1 | TRBV5-6 | ASSLDPPRDTEAF
12 | TRBD1 | - | TRBJ2-1 | TRBV5-1 | ASSFGQGADEQF
14 | TRBD2 | - | TRBJ2-7 | TRBV4-2 | ASSRELAGSSYEQY
13 | - | - | TRBJ2-7 | TRBV25-1 | ASSSDWVNPLGQY
16 | - | - | TRBJ2-6 | TRBV2 | ASSEIGTLSNEANVLT
13 | - | - | TRBJ1-1 | TRBV5-1 | ASSLTDAGHTEAF
14 | TRBD1 | - | TRBJ2-1 | TRBV11-2 | ASSLDHGQGLNEQF
13 | TRBD1 | - | TRBJ1-2 | TRBV5-1 | ASTLRDRDLDGYT
10 | - | few | TRBJ2-2 | TRBV11-2 | ASSVNTGELF
13 | - | - | TRBJ2-5 | TRBV7-6 | ASSPRGSLGVTQY
11 | - | medium-sized | TRBJ1-5 | TRBV4-3 | ASSQGWDQPQH
18 | - | - | TRBJ1-3 | TRBV19 | ASSNISVVFGQISGNTIY
12 | TRBD1 | - | TRBJ1-2 | TRBV7-9 | ASSNTTGGYGYT
12 | TRBD1 | few | TRBJ1-5 | TRBV30 | AWGRQGRNQPQH
13 | - | - | TRBJ2-2 | TRBV5-4 | ASSLDLLNTGELF
12 | - | - | TRBJ1-1 | TRBV5-1 | ASSGGGLNTEAF
11 | - | - | TRBJ2-7 | TRBV30 | AWADSPMWEQY
9 | - | - | TRBJ2-7 | TRBV2 | ASRLAWEQY
13 | - | - | TRBJ2-7 | TRBV30 | AWRNGGIGSYEQY
13 | - | - | TRBJ2-3 | TRBV4-3 | ASSQEFKGTDTQY
13 | - | - | TRBJ2-7 | TRBV5-4 | ASSPRTGRDYEQY
12 | TRBD1 | - | TRBJ2-1 | TRBV10-1 | ASRGTGTYNEQF
12 | - | - | TRBJ2-7 | TRBV2 | ASRPQTQSYEQY
10 | - | - | TRBJ2-7 | TRBV6-1 | ASTVTDYEQY
10 | TRBD1 | - | TRBJ2-7 | TRBV6-6 | ASTSARDRFY
14 | - | - | TRBJ1-1 | TRBV4-2 | ASSQEGTGTNTEAF
10 | TRBD1 | - | TRBJ1-2 | TRBV5-4 | ASSADRGGYT
11 | TRBD1 | few | TRBJ2-7 | TRBV30 | AWIGRGRGEQY
13 | TRBD1 | few | TRBJ1-5 | TRBV28 | ASSSGTGMNQPQH
11 | - | - | TRBJ1-2 | TRBV28 | ASRLTGFYGYT
10 | - | - | TRBJ2-6 | TRBV30 | AWDAGANVLT
13 | - | once | TRBJ2-2 | TRBV7-2 | ASSLAGQNTGELF
9 | - | - | TRBJ1-2 | TRBV18 | ASSPGDGYT
14 | - | - | TRBJ1-5 | TRBV19 | ASSIGQGGHLTPQH
11 | - | few | TRBJ1-2 | TRBV7-9 | ASSLGTNYGYT
12 | TRBD1 | - | TRBJ1-1 | TRBV5-1 | ASSLLDRDTEAF
14 | TRBD1 | - | TRBJ1-4 | TRBV4-2 | ASSDAQGRESEKLF
14 | - | few | TRBJ2-7 | TRBV7-2 | ASSPRSVGRPYEQY
13 | - | few | TRBJ1-5 | TRBV7-2 | ASSFDGASNQPQH